This T cell receptor beta chain was found in a study of metastatic and nonmetastatic thyroid tumors. About the study: Repertoire comparisons spanned blood and tumor or nodule tissue from malignant and benign thyroid patients.

In the authors' methods: What underpinned the distant-metastasis classifier for papillary thyroid cancer was the set of CDR3 differences across clinicopathological groups. TCRdb re-analyzed the PCR reads using MiXCR. V and J calls and clone size were set by TCRdb, not the authors. The sample has 49,000 or so clones, around a quarter seen once. General observations from the study: In blood and tumor, TCR beta diversity was reportedly significantly higher in malignant thyroid tumors than in benign nodules.

The CDR3 totals 16 residues. The germline V gene encodes CDR1 DFQATT and CDR2 SNEGSKA (reference sequence). The J segment lost 2 bases and the V segment lost 3 bases, leaving 6 bases of the junction unmatched. The entire patient cohort was treatment-naive prior to thyroid surgery. Comment on this clone: Its specificity is not known.

The sequence was collected from a male donor with papillary thyroid cancer or a benign thyroid nodule (not recorded which). Some clones in this sample may be carry-over from other donors' samples. The chain couples TRBV20-1 to TRBJ2-7; 14 positions agree with TRBD2. The sample consisted of blood. The CDR3, as DNA: TGCAGTGCTAGGGGACTAGCGGGAGTCTACCCCTACGAGCAGTACTTC. Its protein is CSARGLAGVYPYEQYF.